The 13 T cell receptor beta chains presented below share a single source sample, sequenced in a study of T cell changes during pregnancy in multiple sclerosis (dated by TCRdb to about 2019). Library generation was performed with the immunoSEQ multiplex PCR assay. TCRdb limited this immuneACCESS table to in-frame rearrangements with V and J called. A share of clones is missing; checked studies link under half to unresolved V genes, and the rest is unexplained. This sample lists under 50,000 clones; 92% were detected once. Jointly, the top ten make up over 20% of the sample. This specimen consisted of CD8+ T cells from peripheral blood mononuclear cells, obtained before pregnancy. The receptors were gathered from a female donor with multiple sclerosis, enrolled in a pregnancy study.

The CDR3 nucleotides read TGTGCCAGCAGTTATCGGGACTCTGGCACTGAAGCTTTCTTT. It encodes CASSYRDSGTEAFF. The chain recombines TRBV27 with TRBJ1-1; maybe TRBD1 (5 bases). Germline V CDR1 and CDR2: MNHEY, SMNVEV (reference sequence). The CDR3 length is 14 residues. Trimming removed 4 bases from V and 4 bases from J, with 13 bases in between.

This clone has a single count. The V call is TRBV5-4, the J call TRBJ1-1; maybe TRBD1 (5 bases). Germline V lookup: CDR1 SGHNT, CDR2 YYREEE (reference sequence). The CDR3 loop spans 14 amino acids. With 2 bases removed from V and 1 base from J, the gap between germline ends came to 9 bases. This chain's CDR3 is CASSFRARNTEAFF. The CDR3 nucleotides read TGTGCCAGCAGCTTCAGGGCCAGGAACACTGAAGCTTTCTTT.

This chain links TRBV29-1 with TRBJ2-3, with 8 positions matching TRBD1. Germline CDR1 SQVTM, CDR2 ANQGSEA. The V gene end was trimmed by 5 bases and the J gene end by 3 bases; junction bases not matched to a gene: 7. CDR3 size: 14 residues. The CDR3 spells CSVLDREVTDTQYF. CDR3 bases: TGCAGCGTTCTGGACAGGGAGGTAACAGATACGCAGTATTTT.

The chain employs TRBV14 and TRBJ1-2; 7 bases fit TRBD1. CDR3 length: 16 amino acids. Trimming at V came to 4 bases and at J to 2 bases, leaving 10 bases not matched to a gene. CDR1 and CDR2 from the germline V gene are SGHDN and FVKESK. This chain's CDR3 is CASSRYGQVLNYGYTF. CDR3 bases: TGTGCCAGCAGCCGTTATGGACAGGTCTTGAACTATGGCTACACCTTC.

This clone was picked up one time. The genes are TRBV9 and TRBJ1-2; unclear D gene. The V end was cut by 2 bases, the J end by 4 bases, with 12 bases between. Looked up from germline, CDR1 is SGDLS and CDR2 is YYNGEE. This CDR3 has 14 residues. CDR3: CASSVRNGSYGYTF. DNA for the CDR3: TGTGCCAGCAGCGTCCGCAACGGGTCCTATGGCTACACCTTC.

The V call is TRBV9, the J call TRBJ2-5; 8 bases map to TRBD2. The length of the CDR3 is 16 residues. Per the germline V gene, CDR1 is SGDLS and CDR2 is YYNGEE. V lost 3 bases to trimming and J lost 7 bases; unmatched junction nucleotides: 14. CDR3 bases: TGTGCCAGCAGCGCGGGGGGTACGGGGGGGGCTGGGACCCAGTACTTC. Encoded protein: CASSAGGTGGAGTQYF.

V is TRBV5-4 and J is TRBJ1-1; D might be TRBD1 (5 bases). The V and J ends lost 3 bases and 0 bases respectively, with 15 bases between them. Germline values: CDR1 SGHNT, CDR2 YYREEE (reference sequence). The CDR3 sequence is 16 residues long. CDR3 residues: CASSSPAREMNTEAFF. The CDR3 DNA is TGTGCCAGCAGCTCTCCAGCCAGGGAAATGAACACTGAAGCTTTCTTT. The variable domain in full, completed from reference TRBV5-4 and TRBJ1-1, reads ETGVTQSPTHLIKTRGQQVTLRCSSQSGHNTVSWYQQALGQGPQFIFQYYREEENGRGNFPPRFSGLQFPNYSSELNVNALELDDSALYLCASSSPAREMNTEAFFGQGTRLTVV.

The CDR3 protein is CASSSPGGKNTEAFF. The CDR3 DNA follows: TGTGCCAGCAGCTCCCCTGGCGGGAAGAACACTGAAGCTTTCTTT. The J gene is TRBJ1-1, the V gene TRBV7-6; D remains unclear. Germline-derived CDR1 and CDR2 are SGHVS and FNYEAQ. The CDR3 contains 15 residues. Deletions cut 4 bases from V and 1 base from J, with 13 bases between.

CDR3 coding DNA: TGTGCAAGTCGCTTAAGTTTTGTGGAGGCTATTCTAGCCCCTAGTGGAGATGAGCAGTTCTTC. This translates into CASRLSFVEAILAPSGDEQFF. V is TRBV12-2 and J is TRBJ2-1; the table assigns TRBD2, which was not confirmed against the DNA. TRBV12-2 is an annotated pseudogene. CDR3 length: 21 residues.

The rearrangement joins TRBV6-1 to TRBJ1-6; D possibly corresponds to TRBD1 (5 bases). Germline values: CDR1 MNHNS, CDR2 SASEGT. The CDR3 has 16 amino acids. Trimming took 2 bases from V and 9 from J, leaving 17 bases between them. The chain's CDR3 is CASSETQDSPFSPLHF. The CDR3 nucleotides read TGTGCCAGCAGTGAAACACAGGATAGCCCATTTTCACCCCTCCACTTT.

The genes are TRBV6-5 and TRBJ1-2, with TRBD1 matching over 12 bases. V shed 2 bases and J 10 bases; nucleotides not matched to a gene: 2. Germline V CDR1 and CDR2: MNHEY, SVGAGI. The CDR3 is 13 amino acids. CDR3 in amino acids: CASSYGTGGDYTF. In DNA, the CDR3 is TGTGCCAGCAGTTACGGGACAGGGGGCGACTACACCTTC.

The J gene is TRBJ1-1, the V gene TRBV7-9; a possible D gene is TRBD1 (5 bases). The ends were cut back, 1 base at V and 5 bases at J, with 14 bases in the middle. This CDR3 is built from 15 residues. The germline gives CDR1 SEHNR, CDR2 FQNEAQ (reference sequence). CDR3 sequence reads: CASSLEGRVYTEAFF. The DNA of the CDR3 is TGTGCCAGCAGCTTAGAGGGCAGGGTTTATACTGAAGCTTTCTTT.

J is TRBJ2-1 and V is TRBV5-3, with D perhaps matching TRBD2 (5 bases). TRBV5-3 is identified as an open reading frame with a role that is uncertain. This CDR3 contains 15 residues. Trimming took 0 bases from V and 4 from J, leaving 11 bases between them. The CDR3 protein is CARSLVGALYNEQFF. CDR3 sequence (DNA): TGTGCCAGAAGCTTGGTGGGAGCACTTTACAATGAGCAGTTCTTC.